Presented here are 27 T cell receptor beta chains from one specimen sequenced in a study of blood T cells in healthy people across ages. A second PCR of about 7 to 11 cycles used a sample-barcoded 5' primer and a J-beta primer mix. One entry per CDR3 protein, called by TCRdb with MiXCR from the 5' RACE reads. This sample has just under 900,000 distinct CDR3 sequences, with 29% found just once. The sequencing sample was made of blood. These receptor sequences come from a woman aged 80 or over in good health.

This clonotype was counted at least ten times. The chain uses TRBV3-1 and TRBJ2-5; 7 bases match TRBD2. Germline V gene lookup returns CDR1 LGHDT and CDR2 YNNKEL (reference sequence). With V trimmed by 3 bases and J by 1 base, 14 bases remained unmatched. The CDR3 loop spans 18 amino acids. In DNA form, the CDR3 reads TGTGCCAGCAGCCACCGGAATTGTAGCGGGTTACTCCAAGAGACCCAGTACTTC. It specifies CASSHRNCSGLLQETQYF.

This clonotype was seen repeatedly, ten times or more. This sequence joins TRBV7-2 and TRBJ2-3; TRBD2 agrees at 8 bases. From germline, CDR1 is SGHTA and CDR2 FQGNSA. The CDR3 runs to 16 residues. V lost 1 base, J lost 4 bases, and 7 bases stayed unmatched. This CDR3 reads CASSLESAGVADTQYF. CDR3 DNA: TGTGCCAGCAGCTTAGAATCAGCGGGGGTAGCAGATACGCAGTATTTT.

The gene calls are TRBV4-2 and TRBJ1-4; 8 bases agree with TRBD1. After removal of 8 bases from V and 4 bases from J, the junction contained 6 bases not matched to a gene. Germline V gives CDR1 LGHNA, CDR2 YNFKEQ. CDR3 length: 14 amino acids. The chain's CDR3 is CASRPDRGNEKLFF. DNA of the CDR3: TGTGCCAGCCGTCCTGACAGGGGTAATGAAAAACTGTTTTTT.

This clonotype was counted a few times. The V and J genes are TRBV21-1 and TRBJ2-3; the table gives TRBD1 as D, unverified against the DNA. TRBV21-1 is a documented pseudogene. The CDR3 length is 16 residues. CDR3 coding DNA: TGTGCCAGCAGCAAGGGGACAAAAGCTAGCACAGATACGCAGTATTTT. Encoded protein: CASSKGTKASTDTQYF.

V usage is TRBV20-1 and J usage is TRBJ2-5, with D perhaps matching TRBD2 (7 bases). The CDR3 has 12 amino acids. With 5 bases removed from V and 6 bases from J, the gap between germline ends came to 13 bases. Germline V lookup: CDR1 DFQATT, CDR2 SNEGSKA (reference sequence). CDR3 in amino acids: CSAEGGGQTQYF. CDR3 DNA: TGCAGTGCTGAGGGAGGGGGGCAGACCCAGTACTTC.

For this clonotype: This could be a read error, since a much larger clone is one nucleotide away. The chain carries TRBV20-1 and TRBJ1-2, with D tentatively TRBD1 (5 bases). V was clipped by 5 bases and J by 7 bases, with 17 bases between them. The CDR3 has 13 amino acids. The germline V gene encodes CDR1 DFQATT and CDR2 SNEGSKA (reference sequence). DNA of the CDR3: TGCAGTGCTCTAACGGACGAGCAGGGTGGCTACACCTTC. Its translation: CSALTDEQGGYTF.

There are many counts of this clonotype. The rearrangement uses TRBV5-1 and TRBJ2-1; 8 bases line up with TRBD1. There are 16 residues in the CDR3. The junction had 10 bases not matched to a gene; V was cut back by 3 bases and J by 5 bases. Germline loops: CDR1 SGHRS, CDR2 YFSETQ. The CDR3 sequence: CASSSTAGTGHNEQFF. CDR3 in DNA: TGCGCCAGCAGCTCGACCGCCGGGACAGGCCACAATGAGCAGTTCTTC.

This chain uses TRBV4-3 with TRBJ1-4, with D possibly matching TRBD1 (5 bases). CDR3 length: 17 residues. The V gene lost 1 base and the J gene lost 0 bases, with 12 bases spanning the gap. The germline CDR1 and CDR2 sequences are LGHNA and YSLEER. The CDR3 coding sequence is TGCGCCAGCAGCCAAGGGCCCGGGACCGCAACTAATGAAAAACTGTTTTTT. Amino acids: CASSQGPGTATNEKLFF.

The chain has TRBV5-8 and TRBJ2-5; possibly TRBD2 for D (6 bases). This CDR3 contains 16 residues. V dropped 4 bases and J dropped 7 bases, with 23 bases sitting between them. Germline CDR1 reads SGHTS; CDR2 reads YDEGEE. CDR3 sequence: CASSVARDPLGGTQYF. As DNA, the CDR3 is TGTGCCAGCAGCGTCGCGCGGGACCCCCTGGGTGGGACCCAGTACTTC.

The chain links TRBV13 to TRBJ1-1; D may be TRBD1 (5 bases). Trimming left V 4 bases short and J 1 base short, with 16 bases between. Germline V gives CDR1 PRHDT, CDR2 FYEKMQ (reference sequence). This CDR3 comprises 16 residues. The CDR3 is CASSWGGQSKNTEAFF. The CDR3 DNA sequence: TGTGCCAGCAGCTGGGGGGGTCAGTCGAAGAACACTGAAGCTTTCTTT.

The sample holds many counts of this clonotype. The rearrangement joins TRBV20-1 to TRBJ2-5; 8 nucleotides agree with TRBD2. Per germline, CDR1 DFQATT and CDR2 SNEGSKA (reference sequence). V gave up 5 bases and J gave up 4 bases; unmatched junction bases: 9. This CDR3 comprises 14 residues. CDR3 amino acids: CSALRGGTGETQYF. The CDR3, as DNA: TGCAGTGCTTTACGGGGGGGAACGGGAGAGACCCAGTACTTC.

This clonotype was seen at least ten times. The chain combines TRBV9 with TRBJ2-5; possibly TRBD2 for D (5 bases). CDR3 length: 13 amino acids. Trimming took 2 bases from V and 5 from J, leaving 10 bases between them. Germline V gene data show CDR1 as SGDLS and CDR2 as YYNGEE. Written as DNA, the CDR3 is TGTGCCAGCAGCGTTGGGGAGCTGGAGACCCAGTACTTC. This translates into CASSVGELETQYF.

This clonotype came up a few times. DNA for the CDR3: TGTGCCAGCAGCCCTCGGACAACTCAGTACTTC. It is translated as CASSPRTTQYF. The rearrangement uses TRBV21-1 and TRBJ2-4; TRBD1, the table's D call, was not compared with the DNA. TRBV21-1 is deemed a pseudogene. The CDR3 has 11 amino acids.

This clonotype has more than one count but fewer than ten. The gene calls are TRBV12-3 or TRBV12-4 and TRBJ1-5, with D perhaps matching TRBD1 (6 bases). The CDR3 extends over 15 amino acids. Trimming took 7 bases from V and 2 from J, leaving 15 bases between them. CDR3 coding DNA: TGTGCCAGCACCAAAATCGGGGGGCGCAATCAGCCCCAGCATTTT. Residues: CASTKIGGRNQPQHF.

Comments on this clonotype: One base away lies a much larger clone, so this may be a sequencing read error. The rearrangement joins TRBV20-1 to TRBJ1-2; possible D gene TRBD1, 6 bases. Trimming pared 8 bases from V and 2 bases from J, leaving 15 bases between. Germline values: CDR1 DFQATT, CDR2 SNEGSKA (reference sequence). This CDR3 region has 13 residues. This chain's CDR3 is CSTGQGFNYGYTF. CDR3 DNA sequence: TGCAGTACTGGCCAGGGGTTCAACTATGGCTACACCTTC.

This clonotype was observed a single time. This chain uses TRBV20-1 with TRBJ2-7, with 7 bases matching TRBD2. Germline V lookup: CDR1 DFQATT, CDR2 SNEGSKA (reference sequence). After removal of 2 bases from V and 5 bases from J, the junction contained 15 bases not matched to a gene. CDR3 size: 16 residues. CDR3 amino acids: CSARRFRREGRNEQYF. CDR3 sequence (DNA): TGCAGTGCTAGACGATTCCGAAGGGAGGGCCGCAACGAGCAGTACTTC.

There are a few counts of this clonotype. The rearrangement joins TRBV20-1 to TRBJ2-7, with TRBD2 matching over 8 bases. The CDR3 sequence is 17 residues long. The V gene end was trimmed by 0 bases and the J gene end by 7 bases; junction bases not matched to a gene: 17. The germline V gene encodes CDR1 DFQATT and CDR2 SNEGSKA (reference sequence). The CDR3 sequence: CSARDPSSGGGFDEQYF. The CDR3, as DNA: TGCAGTGCTAGAGATCCTTCGTCCGGGGGGGGTTTCGATGAGCAGTACTTC.

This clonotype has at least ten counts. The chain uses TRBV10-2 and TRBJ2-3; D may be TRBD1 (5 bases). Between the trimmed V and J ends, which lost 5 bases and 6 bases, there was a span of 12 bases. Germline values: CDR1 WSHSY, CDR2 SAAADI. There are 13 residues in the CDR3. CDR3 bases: TGCGCCAGCAGTAAGGGGCTGTTGGATACGCAGTATTTT. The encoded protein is CASSKGLLDTQYF.

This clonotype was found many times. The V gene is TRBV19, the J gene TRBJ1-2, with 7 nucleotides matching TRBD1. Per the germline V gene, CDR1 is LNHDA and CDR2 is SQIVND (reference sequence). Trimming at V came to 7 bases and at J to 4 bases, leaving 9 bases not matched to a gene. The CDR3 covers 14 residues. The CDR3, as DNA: TGTGCCAGTACCACATTGCGGGACAGCTATGGCTACACCTTC. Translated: CASTTLRDSYGYTF. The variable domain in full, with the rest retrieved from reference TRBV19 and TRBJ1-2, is DGGITQSPKYLFRKEGQNVTLSCEQNLNHDAMYWYRQDPGQGLRLIYYSQIVNDFQKGDIAEGYSVSREKKESFPLTVTSAQKNPTAFYLCASTTLRDSYGYTFGSGTRLTVV.

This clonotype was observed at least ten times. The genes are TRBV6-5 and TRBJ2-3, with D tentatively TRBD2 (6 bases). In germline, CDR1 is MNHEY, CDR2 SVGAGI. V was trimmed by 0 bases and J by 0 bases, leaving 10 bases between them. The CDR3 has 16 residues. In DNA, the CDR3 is TGTGCCAGCAGTTACTCCCTAGCGCCAAGCACAGATACGCAGTATTTT. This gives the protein CASSYSLAPSTDTQYF.

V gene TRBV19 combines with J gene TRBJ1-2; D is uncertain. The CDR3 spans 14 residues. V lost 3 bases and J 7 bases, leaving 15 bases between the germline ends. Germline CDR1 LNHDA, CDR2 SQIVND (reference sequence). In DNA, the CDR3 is TGTGCCAGTAGTATGGAGTGGTATCGGGGTGGCTACACCTTC. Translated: CASSMEWYRGGYTF.

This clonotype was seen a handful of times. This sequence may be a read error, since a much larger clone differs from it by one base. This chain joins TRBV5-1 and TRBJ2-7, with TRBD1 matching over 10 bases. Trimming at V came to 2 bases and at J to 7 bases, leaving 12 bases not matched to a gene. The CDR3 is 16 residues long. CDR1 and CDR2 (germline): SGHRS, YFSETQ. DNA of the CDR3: TGCGCCAGCAGCTTTGGGGGGACAGGGGCCTACAATGAGCAGTACTTC. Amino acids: CASSFGGTGAYNEQYF.

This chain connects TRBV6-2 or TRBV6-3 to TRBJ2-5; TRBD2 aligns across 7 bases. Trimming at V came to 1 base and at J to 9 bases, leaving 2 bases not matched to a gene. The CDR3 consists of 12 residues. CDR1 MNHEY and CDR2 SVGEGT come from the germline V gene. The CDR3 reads CASSYLGGAQYF. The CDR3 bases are TGTGCCAGCAGTTACTTGGGGGGGGCCCAGTACTTC.

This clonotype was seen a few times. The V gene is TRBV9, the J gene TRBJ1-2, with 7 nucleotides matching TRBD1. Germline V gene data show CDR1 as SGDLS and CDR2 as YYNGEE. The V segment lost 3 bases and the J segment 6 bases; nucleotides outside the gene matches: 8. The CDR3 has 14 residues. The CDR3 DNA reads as TGTGCCAGCAGCGGGCAAGGGGGCCGACATGGCTACACCTTC. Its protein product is CASSGQGGRHGYTF.

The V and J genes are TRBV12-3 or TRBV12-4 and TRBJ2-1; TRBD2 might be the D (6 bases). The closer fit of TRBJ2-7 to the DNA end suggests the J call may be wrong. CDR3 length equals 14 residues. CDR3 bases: TGTGCCAGCAGTTATAACGGCGGGATAAGCGAGCAGTACTTC. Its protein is CASSYNGGISEQYF.

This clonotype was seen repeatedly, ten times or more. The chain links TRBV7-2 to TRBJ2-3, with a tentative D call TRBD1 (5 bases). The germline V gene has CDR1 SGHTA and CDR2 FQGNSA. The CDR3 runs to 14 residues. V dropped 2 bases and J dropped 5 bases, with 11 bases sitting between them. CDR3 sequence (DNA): TGTGCCAGCAGCTTATCCAGGGTTGAAGATACGCAGTATTTT. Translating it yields CASSLSRVEDTQYF.

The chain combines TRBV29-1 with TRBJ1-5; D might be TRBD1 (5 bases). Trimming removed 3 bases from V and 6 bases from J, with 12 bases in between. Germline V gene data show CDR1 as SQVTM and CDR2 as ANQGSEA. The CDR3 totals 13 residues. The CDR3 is CSVDGGTGQPQHF. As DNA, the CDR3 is TGCAGCGTTGACGGTGGGACTGGTCAGCCCCAGCATTTT.